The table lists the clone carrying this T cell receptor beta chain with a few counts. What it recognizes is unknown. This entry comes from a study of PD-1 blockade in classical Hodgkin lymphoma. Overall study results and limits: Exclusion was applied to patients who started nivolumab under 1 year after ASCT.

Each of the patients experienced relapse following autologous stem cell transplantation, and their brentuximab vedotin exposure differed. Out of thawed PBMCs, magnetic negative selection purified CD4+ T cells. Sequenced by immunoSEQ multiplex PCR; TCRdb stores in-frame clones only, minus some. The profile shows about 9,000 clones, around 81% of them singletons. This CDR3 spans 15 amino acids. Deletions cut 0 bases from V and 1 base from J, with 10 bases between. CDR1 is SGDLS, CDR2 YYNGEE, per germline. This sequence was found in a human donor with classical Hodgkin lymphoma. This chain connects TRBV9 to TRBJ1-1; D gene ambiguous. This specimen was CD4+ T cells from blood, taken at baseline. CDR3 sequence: CASSVGVGQNTEAFF. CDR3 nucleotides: TGTGCCAGCAGCGTAGGGGTGGGTCAGAACACTGAAGCTTTCTTT.